Presented here are 19 T cell receptor beta chains from one specimen sequenced in a study of T cells in Graves' hyperthyroidism and ophthalmopathy. Regions amplified from RNA transcripts were the TCR beta CDR3 regions. In the first-round RT-PCR of the TCR CDR3, the HTBI primer set was used. TCRdb recomputed calls from the multiplex PCR reads with MiXCR, one row per CDR3 protein. The table lists approximately 590,000 distinct CDR3 sequences, under 60% of them singletons, with 8.2% in the top ten. Sequenced material: peripheral blood or thyroid tissue (not recorded which). The receptors were gathered from a young woman with Graves' hyperthyroidism.

The chain uses TRBV7-6 and TRBJ2-5; tentatively, D is TRBD2 (5 bases). In germline, CDR1 is SGHVS, CDR2 FNYEAQ. V gave up 8 bases and J gave up 4 bases, with 17 bases separating them. The CDR3 spans 14 residues. CDR3 residues: CASSPRDRAETQYF. The CDR3 DNA reads TGTGCCAGCTCACCACGGGATCGAGCAGAGACCCAGTACTTC.

This clonotype appeared many times. The chain couples TRBV29-1 to TRBJ2-5; TRBD2 agrees at 11 bases. J was trimmed by 7 bases and V by 2 bases; bases with no gene match: 9. The germline CDR1 and CDR2 sequences are SQVTM and ANQGSEA. CDR3 size: 15 residues. The CDR3: CSVETGLAGSRTQYF. The CDR3 DNA reads TGCAGCGTTGAAACAGGACTAGCGGGTAGCCGGACCCAGTACTTC. Full variable domain (outside the CDR3, taken from reference TRBV29-1 and TRBJ2-5): SAVISQKPSRDICQRGTSLTIQCQVDSQVTMMFWYRQQPGQSLTLIATANQGSEATYESGFVIDKFPISRPNLTFSTLTVSNMSPEDSSIYLCSVETGLAGSRTQYFGPGTRLLVL.

The V and J genes are TRBV12-3 or TRBV12-4 and TRBJ1-2; D unclear. V lost 3 bases, J lost 12 bases, and 11 bases lay in between. This CDR3 is 11 amino acids long. This chain's CDR3 is CASSFQKNHTF. Written as DNA, the CDR3 is TGTGCCAGCAGTTTCCAGAAGAACCACACCTTC.

V is TRBV15 and J is TRBJ2-7, with D tentatively TRBD1 (5 bases). The length of the CDR3 is 13 residues. CDR1 and CDR2 from the germline V gene are LNHNV and YYDKDF (reference sequence). Between the trimmed V and J ends, which lost 4 bases and 3 bases, there was a span of 10 bases. The CDR3 DNA reads as TGTGCCACCAGCAACCGACAGAACTACGAGCAGTACTTC. This sequence encodes CATSNRQNYEQYF.

This clonotype was detected a few times. The rearrangement links TRBV7-2 to TRBJ1-5; D gene unclear. V lost 5 bases to trimming and J lost 5 bases, with 16 bases between them. Germline CDR1 reads SGHTA; CDR2 reads FQGNSA. The CDR3 spans 15 residues. The CDR3 DNA reads as TGTGCCAGCAGCCCTGGGAGAGGGAGCCATCAGCCCCAGCATTTT. This sequence encodes CASSPGRGSHQPQHF.

This clonotype occurred many times. The chain uses TRBV2 and TRBJ2-7; tentatively, D is TRBD1 (5 bases). The V gene's germline CDR1 is SNHLY and CDR2 FYNNEI. The CDR3 spans 14 residues. The V end was cut by 0 bases, the J end by 9 bases, with 15 bases between. CDR3 in amino acids: CASSEAATAFSQYF. The CDR3 bases are TGTGCCAGCAGTGAAGCGGCGACAGCTTTTTCGCAGTACTTC.

The CDR3 spells CSAIPGTTATDTQYF. The CDR3 coding sequence is TGCAGTGCCATACCCGGGACTACGGCCACAGATACGCAGTATTTT. The chain combines TRBV20-1 with TRBJ2-3, with 7 bases lining up with TRBD2. Germline lookup yields CDR1 DFQATT and CDR2 SNEGSKA (reference sequence). Losses at the gene ends were 6 bases for V and 2 bases for J; bases not matched to a gene: 11. This CDR3 region has 15 residues.

This clonotype was counted ten times or more. The rearrangement joins TRBV5-1 to TRBJ1-6; 7 bases line up with TRBD1. Germline V gives CDR1 SGHRS, CDR2 YFSETQ. The length of the CDR3 is 13 residues. The ends lost 5 bases at V and 9 bases at J; junction bases unmatched: 5. In DNA, the CDR3 is TGCGCCAGCAGTTGGACAGGAGGTTCACCCCTCCACTTT. Translation: CASSWTGGSPLHF.

Ten or more counts support this clonotype. This chain links TRBV24-1 with TRBJ1-5; D is unclear. V lost 5 bases and J lost 3, with 7 bases in between. Germline CDR1 KGHDR, CDR2 SFDVKD. The CDR3 loop spans 13 amino acids. The CDR3 spells CATSVGFNQPQHF. CDR3 DNA sequence: TGTGCCACCAGTGTTGGCTTCAATCAGCCCCAGCATTTT.

V and J are TRBV12-3 or TRBV12-4 and TRBJ2-7; perhaps TRBD1 as D (5 bases). The CDR3 has 13 amino acids. This CDR3 is CASGLLGVYEQYF. The CDR3 DNA sequence: TGTGCTAGTGGTTTGCTAGGGGTCTACGAGCAGTACTTC.

This clonotype was recorded many times. V gene TRBV9 combines with J gene TRBJ1-2, with 10 bases that match TRBD1. CDR1 SGDLS and CDR2 YYNGEE come from the germline V gene. CDR3 length equals 15 residues. Losses at the gene ends were 3 bases for V and 3 bases for J; bases not matched to a gene: 5. The CDR3: CASSAAGTGDYGYTF. CDR3 bases: TGTGCCAGCAGCGCAGCCGGGACAGGGGACTATGGCTACACCTTC.

The V and J genes are TRBV24-1 and TRBJ2-6, with 10 bases that match TRBD2. V trimming: 5 bases; J trimming: 2 bases; junction bases outside the gene matches: 11. Germline V gene sequence: CDR1 KGHDR, CDR2 SFDVKD. CDR3 length: 19 amino acids. The CDR3 nucleotides are TGTGCCACCAGTGGCAATGGGCTAGCGGGAGTGACTGGGGCCAACGTCCTGACTTTC. It specifies CATSGNGLAGVTGANVLTF.

The rearrangement joins TRBV29-1 to TRBJ1-5, with D possibly being TRBD1 (5 bases). Germline V gene lookup returns CDR1 SQVTM and CDR2 ANQGSEA. The CDR3 totals 12 residues. For the CDR3, the DNA is TGCAGTCACCAGGCGGGGGGACAGCCCCAGCATTTT. Protein product: CSHQAGGQPQHF.

The chain couples TRBV25-1 to TRBJ1-6, with D hard to call. Trimming left V 1 base short and J 14 bases short, with 6 bases between. The CDR3 is 11 residues long. The V gene's germline CDR1 is MGHDK and CDR2 SYGVNS. The chain's CDR3 is CASSEWRALHF. The CDR3 DNA reads as TGTGCCAGCAGTGAATGGCGGGCCCTCCACTTT.

The V gene is TRBV19, the J gene TRBJ2-2; D not certain. The germline gives CDR1 LNHDA, CDR2 SQIVND (reference sequence). With 1 base removed from V and 8 bases from J, the gap between germline ends came to 8 bases. The CDR3 sequence is 13 residues long. CDR3 bases: TGTGCCAGTAGTATAGTAAATCAGGGGGAGCTGTTTTTT. Translated, it gives CASSIVNQGELFF. Looking up the rest from reference TRBV19 and TRBJ2-2 gives the full variable domain: DGGITQSPKYLFRKEGQNVTLSCEQNLNHDAMYWYRQDPGQGLRLIYYSQIVNDFQKGDIAEGYSVSREKKESFPLTVTSAQKNPTAFYLCASSIVNQGELFFGEGSRLTVL.

Notes on this clonotype: No conserved phenylalanine or tryptophan is present at the end of the CDR3, so a read error is the likely explanation. The DNA is omitted, as the CDR3 cannot be located on it reliably, and the CDR3 follows TCRdb's listing. This chain connects TRBV29-1 to TRBJ1-2. Germline V lookup: CDR1 SQVTM, CDR2 ANQGSEA. Including both end residues, the CDR3 is 11 amino acids long. The CDR3 sequence: CSVVVLAGSSY.

This chain joins TRBV5-1 and TRBJ2-5; TRBD1 might be the D (5 bases). The CDR3 extends over 11 amino acids. Trimming took off 6 bases at V and 8 bases at J, with 11 bases between the two ends. Per the germline V gene, CDR1 is SGHRS and CDR2 is YFSETQ. DNA of the CDR3: TGCGCCAGCACCGACAGACAAACCCAGTACTTC. It yields the protein CASTDRQTQYF. Complete variable domain (other parts from reference TRBV5-1 and TRBJ2-5): KAGVTQTPRYLIKTRGQQVTLSCSPISGHRSVSWYQQTPGQGLQFLFEYFSETQRNKGNFPGRFSGRQFSNSRSEMNVSTLELGDSALYLCASTDRQTQYFGPGTRLLVL.

This rearrangement joins TRBV7-2 to TRBJ1-2; 9 nucleotides match TRBD1. The CDR3 has 14 amino acids. Germline V CDR1 and CDR2: SGHTA, FQGNSA. V dropped 10 bases and J dropped 6; count of bases not matched to a gene: 12. The CDR3 spells CATADRGPANGYTF. The CDR3 DNA reads as TGTGCCACCGCGGACAGGGGACCTGCGAATGGCTACACCTTC.

This clonotype was detected only a few times. As DNA, the CDR3 is TGTGCCAGCAGTTACGGGCGGCAGAGAGGAAACACCATATATTTT. Its translation is CASSYGRQRGNTIYF. The rearrangement uses TRBV6-5 and TRBJ1-3; the D is unclear. Trimming cost V 2 bases and J 4 bases, with 12 bases left between them. Germline V gene sequence: CDR1 MNHEY, CDR2 SVGAGI. The CDR3 runs 15 residues.